These 30 T cell receptor beta chains originate from one sample sequenced in a study of blood T cell repertoires in COVID-19. Libraries were prepared by immunoSEQ multiplex PCR; TCRdb keeps only in-frame clonotypes and omits some of them. The repertoire holds about 46,000 clones, with more than 80% as singletons. Source material: peripheral blood. Source of these receptors: a man between 60 and 75 years old with acute or convalescent COVID-19.

The chain uses TRBV7-2 and TRBJ2-5; 14 bases agree with TRBD2. CDR1 and CDR2 (germline): SGHTA, FQGNSA. The CDR3 is 18 amino acids. The V segment lost 5 bases and the J segment 1 base; nucleotides outside the gene matches: 9. The CDR3 region is CASSPPGLAGGLQETQYF. The CDR3 DNA is TGTGCCAGCAGCCCCCCAGGACTAGCGGGGGGACTCCAAGAGACCCAGTACTTC.

This clone occurred once. This chain connects TRBV20-1 to TRBJ2-3, with TRBD2 matching 8 bases. The CDR3 runs to 15 residues. Germline-derived CDR1 and CDR2 are DFQATT and SNEGSKA (reference sequence). The V and J ends lost 3 bases and 2 bases, in that order; junction bases with no gene match: 7. The CDR3 loop reads CSASRAGVITDTQYF. The DNA for the CDR3 is TGCAGTGCTAGTCGAGCGGGGGTTATCACAGATACGCAGTATTTT.

The chain joins TRBV10-3 to TRBJ2-7; 14 positions agree with TRBD2. V shed 6 bases and J 2 bases; nucleotides not matched to a gene: 6. Germline lookup yields CDR1 ENHRY and CDR2 SYGVKD. This CDR3 is built from 16 residues. The CDR3 loop is CAIRQGLAGEPYEQYF. The DNA of the CDR3 is TGTGCCATCAGACAGGGACTAGCGGGGGAACCCTACGAGCAGTACTTC.

The rearrangement links TRBV11-2 to TRBJ1-5, with 8 bases fitting TRBD1. Germline trimming cut 5 bases from V and 0 bases from J; bases unmatched to any gene: 9. The CDR3 runs 17 residues. Germline V gene data show CDR1 as SGHAT and CDR2 as FQNNGV. In DNA, the CDR3 is TGTGCCAGCAGCGCCGGACAGGGCCACTATAGCAATCAGCCCCAGCATTTT. Translated: CASSAGQGHYSNQPQHF.

The chain is built from TRBV9 and TRBJ2-3; 9 bases fit TRBD1. The V gene end was trimmed by 7 bases and the J gene end by 5 bases; junction bases not matched to a gene: 5. Germline values: CDR1 SGDLS, CDR2 YYNGEE. This CDR3 contains 13 residues. In nucleotides, the CDR3 is TGTGCCAGCGGTACAGGGGGCAAAGATACGCAGTATTTT. Translating it yields CASGTGGKDTQYF.

CDR3 residues: CATSRDARGSNGYTF. CDR3 sequence (DNA): TGTGCCACCAGCAGAGATGCGCGGGGATCTAATGGCTACACCTTC. The chain couples TRBV15 to TRBJ1-2; no clear D gene. The CDR3 runs to 15 residues. The V gene lost 0 bases and the J gene lost 6 bases, with 14 bases spanning the gap. From germline, CDR1 is LNHNV and CDR2 YYDKDF (reference sequence).

This clone was observed a few times. The rearrangement links TRBV30 to TRBJ1-1, with D possibly being TRBD1 (6 bases). Trimming took off 1 base at V and 5 bases at J, with 11 bases between the two ends. CDR1 is GTSNPN, CDR2 SVGIG, per germline (reference sequence). The CDR3 totals 13 residues. The CDR3, as DNA: TGTGCCTGGAGTGAGGGGGGGCGGACTGAAGCTTTCTTT. Amino acids: CAWSEGGRTEAFF.

This clone was picked up one time. The chain is built from TRBV5-1 and TRBJ2-1, with TRBD2 matching 13 bases. This CDR3 is built from 16 residues. Germline CDR1 SGHRS, CDR2 YFSETQ. J lost 6 bases, V lost 0 bases, and 3 bases had no gene match. CDR3 sequence: CASSLGTSGGINEQFF. Written as DNA, the CDR3 is TGCGCCAGCAGCTTGGGGACTAGCGGGGGTATCAATGAGCAGTTCTTC.

This clone was seen only a few times. V is TRBV5-8 and J is TRBJ2-1, with TRBD1 matching over 11 bases. Losses at the gene ends were 4 bases for V and 3 bases for J; bases not matched to a gene: 6. Germline CDR1 SGHTS, CDR2 YDEGEE. This CDR3 comprises 16 residues. CDR3 nucleotides: TGTGCCAGCAGCCCCGGGACAGGGGGTTACTACAATGAGCAGTTCTTC. Its translation is CASSPGTGGYYNEQFF. The whole variable domain, remainder taken from reference TRBV5-8 and TRBJ2-1, is EAGVTQSPTHLIKTRGQQATLRCSPISGHTSVYWYQQALGLGLQFLLWYDEGEERNRGNFPPRFSGRQFPNYSSELNVNALELEDSALYLCASSPGTGGYYNEQFFGPGTRLTVL.

The chain combines TRBV5-4 with TRBJ1-1; 8 nucleotides align to TRBD1. The germline CDR1 and CDR2 sequences are SGHNT and YYREEE (reference sequence). Trimming took 4 bases from V and 3 from J; bases not matched to a gene: 17. The length of the CDR3 is 18 residues. The CDR3 nucleotides are TGTGCCAGCAGCCCGTTACCCCTTGGACAGGGAGTAGACACTGAAGCTTTCTTT. The encoded protein is CASSPLPLGQGVDTEAFF.

CDR3 in amino acids: CASSMFQGADTQYF. The CDR3 nucleotides read TGTGCCAGCAGCATGTTTCAGGGTGCAGATACGCAGTATTTT. The J gene is TRBJ2-3, the V gene TRBV7-8; a possible D gene is TRBD1 (5 bases). Trimming removed 5 bases from V and 4 bases from J, with 13 bases in between. Germline-derived CDR1 and CDR2 are SGHVS and FQNEAQ. The CDR3 has 14 residues.

This clone occurred once. At one end, the junction sequence differs from germline, possibly due to a read error. The chain employs TRBV2 and TRBJ2-7, with 7 bases lining up with TRBD1. The CDR3 extends over 13 amino acids. Germline-derived CDR1 and CDR2 are SNHLY and FYNNEI. The DNA for the CDR3 is TGTGCCAGCAGCGAAGACAGGGCCTACGAGCAGTACTTC. The encoded protein is CASSEDRAYEQYF.

The genes are TRBV15 and TRBJ1-2; a possible D gene is TRBD1 (6 bases). V was trimmed by 5 bases and J by 4 bases, leaving 14 bases between them. CDR1 and CDR2 (germline): LNHNV, YYDKDF (reference sequence). The CDR3 covers 14 residues. The CDR3 nucleotides are TGTGCCACCAGCCGAGGACAGTCGCTCTATGGCTACACCTTC. As protein: CATSRGQSLYGYTF.

This clone was seen once. The V call is TRBV3-1 (or the pseudogene TRBV3-2), the J call TRBJ2-3; D not certain. V lost 1 base and J lost 6, with 14 bases in between. Germline V gene lookup returns CDR1 LGHDT and CDR2 YNNKEL (reference sequence). The CDR3 has 15 residues. In DNA, the CDR3 is TGTGCCAGCAGCCAAGGACACCAGAATGGGGATACGCAGTATTTT. Its translation is CASSQGHQNGDTQYF.

This clone was picked up one time. The CDR3 nucleotides read TGTGCCAGCAGTGAATGGGACAGTCCCAACTATGGCTACACCTTC. It translates to CASSEWDSPNYGYTF. The V gene is TRBV25-1, the J gene TRBJ1-2, with 7 bases identical to TRBD1. V trimming: 1 base; J trimming: 2 bases; junction bases outside the gene matches: 4. The V gene's germline CDR1 is MGHDK and CDR2 SYGVNS. This CDR3 spans 15 amino acids.

The chain carries TRBV7-9 and TRBJ1-4, with D hard to call. From germline, CDR1 is SEHNR and CDR2 FQNEAQ (reference sequence). The length of the CDR3 is 11 residues. V gave up 5 bases and J gave up 15 bases, with 13 bases separating them. In nucleotides, the CDR3 is TGTGCCAGCAGCCTAGGAGGAGAGGTGTTTTTT. Residues: CASSLGGEVFF.

V is TRBV2 and J is TRBJ1-2; D not certain. Germline CDR1 and CDR2: SNHLY and FYNNEI. The V and J ends lost 6 bases and 1 base respectively, with 12 bases between them. This CDR3 is built from 14 residues. The CDR3 loop reads CASRKEGLNYGYTF. Here the CDR3 DNA reads TGTGCCAGCAGGAAAGAGGGCCTTAACTATGGCTACACCTTC.

The chain combines TRBV7-3 with TRBJ2-1; 7 bases line up with TRBD2. Germline CDR1 and CDR2: SGHTA and FQGTGA. V shed 1 base and J 4 bases; nucleotides not matched to a gene: 4. The CDR3 runs to 15 residues. This CDR3 reads CASSLRSGAYNEQFF. As DNA, the CDR3 is TGTGCCAGCAGCTTAAGGAGCGGGGCATACAATGAGCAGTTCTTC.

The V gene is TRBV2, the J gene TRBJ1-5; D remains ambiguous. V lost 2 bases and J lost 0, with 8 bases in between. Germline CDR1 and CDR2: SNHLY and FYNNEI. This CDR3 region has 15 residues. The CDR3 sequence: CASSESVNSNQPQHF. CDR3 bases: TGTGCCAGCAGTGAATCGGTTAATAGCAATCAGCCCCAGCATTTT.

V and J are TRBV30 and TRBJ2-7; possible D gene TRBD1, 5 bases. The V end lost 1 base, the J end lost 4 bases, and 14 bases lay between the germline ends. The CDR3 length is 14 residues. The germline gives CDR1 GTSNPN, CDR2 SVGIG (reference sequence). The CDR3 loop is CAWSGGPMGYEQYF. CDR3 in DNA: TGTGCCTGGAGTGGGGGCCCCATGGGGTACGAGCAGTACTTC.

The V gene is TRBV24-1, the J gene TRBJ1-2; 7 bases fit TRBD1. This CDR3 spans 14 amino acids. Germline V gives CDR1 KGHDR, CDR2 SFDVKD. Trimming took 4 bases from V and 4 from J; bases not matched to a gene: 5. The CDR3 bases are TGTGCCACCAGTGAAGCAGGGGGTGCCTATGGCTACACCTTC. It is translated as CATSEAGGAYGYTF.

The CDR3 protein is CASSQPTGFPSPLHF. The CDR3 DNA follows: TGTGCCAGCAGCCAACCTACAGGGTTCCCTTCACCCCTCCACTTT. The J gene is TRBJ1-6, the V gene TRBV4-2, with D perhaps TRBD1 (6 bases). The CDR3 sequence is 15 residues long. V was shortened by 2 bases and J by 9 bases, with 14 bases between the two germline ends. Germline CDR1 and CDR2: LGHNA and YNFKEQ.

This chain uses TRBV29-1 with TRBJ1-2; D is possibly TRBD1 (6 bases). Germline CDR1 SQVTM, CDR2 ANQGSEA. This CDR3 is 14 amino acids long. Trimming stripped 5 bases from V and 6 bases from J, with 19 bases between. In DNA form, the CDR3 reads TGCAGCGTTAGGTTAGGGGGGGCATCCCATGGCTACACCTTC. Encoded protein: CSVRLGGASHGYTF.

The sample holds a few counts of this clone. This chain joins TRBV9 and TRBJ1-4, with 8 bases that match TRBD1. This CDR3 contains 15 residues. Germline loops: CDR1 SGDLS, CDR2 YYNGEE. Germline trimming cut 2 bases from V and 8 bases from J; bases unmatched to any gene: 8. The CDR3 DNA sequence: TGTGCCAGCAGCGTTCGGACAGGGTCTCGGGAAAAACTGTTTTTT. This encodes CASSVRTGSREKLFF.

The gene calls are TRBV9 and TRBJ1-2, with TRBD1 matching over 7 bases. Germline CDR1 reads SGDLS; CDR2 reads YYNGEE. The CDR3 covers 15 residues. V gave up 0 bases and J gave up 4 bases; unmatched junction bases: 6. The CDR3 reads CASSVEETGSYGYTF. Here the CDR3 DNA reads TGTGCCAGCAGCGTAGAAGAGACAGGGAGCTATGGCTACACCTTC.

This clone was counted a few times. Here the CDR3 DNA reads TGTGCCAGCAGTAGGGGGCTTAGGTCATCGAGAAGGCAAGCCCAGCATTTT. This gives the protein CASSRGLRSSRRQAQHF. The chain has TRBV28 and TRBJ1-5, with TRBD1 matching 7 bases. The CDR3 covers 17 residues. Germline V gene sequence: CDR1 MDHEN, CDR2 SYDVKM. The trim removed 5 bases at V and 11 bases at J, leaving 21 bases unmatched.

The chain uses TRBV2 and TRBJ1-4; no clear D gene. Trimming pared 5 bases from V and 7 bases from J, leaving 5 bases between. Germline CDR1 and CDR2: SNHLY and FYNNEI. The CDR3 extends over 11 amino acids. This CDR3 reads CASSYSEKLFF. The DNA for the CDR3 is TGTGCCAGCAGTTACAGTGAAAAACTGTTTTTT.

The chain joins TRBV2 to TRBJ1-1, with D uncertain. Per the germline V gene, CDR1 is SNHLY and CDR2 is FYNNEI. The CDR3 extends over 11 amino acids. The V end was cut by 6 bases, the J end by 7 bases, with 9 bases between. The CDR3 nucleotides are TGTGCCAGCAGGACGACTGATGAAGCTTTCTTT. Translated, it gives CASRTTDEAFF.

The V and J genes are TRBV6-6 and TRBJ2-7; 12 bases are shared with TRBD2. The trim removed 5 bases at V and 7 bases at J, leaving 3 bases unmatched. Looked up from germline, CDR1 is MNHNY and CDR2 is SVGAGI (reference sequence). The CDR3 has 13 residues. CDR3 amino acids: CASSPTSGGEQYF. CDR3 bases: TGTGCCAGCAGTCCGACTAGCGGGGGTGAGCAGTACTTC.

The chain links TRBV19 to TRBJ1-1; possibly TRBD1 for D (6 bases). Per the germline V gene, CDR1 is LNHDA and CDR2 is SQIVND (reference sequence). Trimming stripped 5 bases from V and 8 bases from J, with 15 bases between. The CDR3 spans 13 residues. CDR3 bases: TGTGCCAGTAGTGCTAAAGGGGGTATGGAAGCTTTCTTT. Amino acids: CASSAKGGMEAFF.